This section outlines one T cell receptor (beta chain) sequence together with its context. Its antigen is undetermined. One entry per CDR3 protein, called by TCRdb with MiXCR from the 5' RACE reads. The table includes more than 55,000 distinct CDR3 sequences, approximately 27% detected once. Tregs were sorted as CD4+CD25+CD127-/low cells. Study-wide points: The larger cohort examined one V-J beta rearrangement, not whole repertoires.

The length of the CDR3 is 13 residues. CDR1 and CDR2 (germline): SGDLS, YYNGEE. Trimming pared 3 bases from V and 3 bases from J, leaving 7 bases between. This clonotype originated in a female donor with breast cancer. The sequencing sample was made of tumor-infiltrating Tregs sorted from the breast tumor. This rearrangement joins TRBV9 to TRBJ2-1, with unresolved D. The DNA for the CDR3 is TGTGCCAGCAGCGCCTCGGGCTACAATGAGCAGTTCTTC. It translates to CASSASGYNEQFF.